These 32 T cell receptor beta chains came from one sample sequenced in a study of T cell repertoires in cytomegalovirus infection. One entry per CDR3 protein results from TCRdb running MiXCR on the reads. This table holds hundreds of thousands of distinct CDR3 sequences, approximately 31% found once. The sequenced sample consisted of PBMCs. These receptors all come from a human donor in good health (CMV status not recorded). Some clones in this sample may be carry-over from other donors' samples.

The chain employs TRBV11-2 and TRBJ1-2; D gene unclear. The V and J ends lost 3 bases and 4 bases respectively, with 6 bases between them. The CDR3 contains 12 residues. From germline, CDR1 is SGHAT and CDR2 FQNNGV. CDR3: CASSFYFYGYTF. The CDR3 nucleotides read TGTGCCAGCAGCTTTTACTTCTATGGCTACACCTTC.

Regarding this clonotype: The germline gene is not matched at one end of the junction; a read error may be the cause. The V gene is TRBV12-3 or TRBV12-4, the J gene TRBJ2-1; D uncertain. CDR3 size: 12 residues. The DNA for the CDR3 is TGTGCCAGCACCCCTGTACGCGATGAGCAGTTATTC. It encodes CASTPVRDEQLF.

This clonotype was seen more than once but under ten times. This chain uses TRBV28 with TRBJ1-6, with D possibly TRBD1 on 5 matching bases. The ends were cut back, 3 bases at V and 0 bases at J, with 12 bases in the middle. The CDR3 is made up of 17 amino acids. The V gene's germline CDR1 is MDHEN and CDR2 SYDVKM. CDR3 nucleotides: TGTGCCAGCAGTTTTCCGGGGGGTAGCTCCTATAATTCACCCCTCCACTTT. Its protein is CASSFPGGSSYNSPLHF.

The chain carries TRBV19 and TRBJ1-4; TRBD1 might be the D (5 bases). Germline V lookup: CDR1 LNHDA, CDR2 SQIVND (reference sequence). V was shortened by 6 bases and J by 2 bases, with 13 bases between the two germline ends. This CDR3 has 15 residues. CDR3 amino acids: CASSTDGGTNEKLFF. The CDR3 DNA follows: TGTGCCAGTAGCACGGACGGGGGGACTAATGAAAAACTGTTTTTT.

This clonotype has ten or more counts. This chain connects TRBV12-3 or TRBV12-4 to TRBJ1-3; 9 positions agree with TRBD1. The length of the CDR3 is 16 residues. V shed 3 bases and J 3 bases; nucleotides not matched to a gene: 6. In DNA, the CDR3 is TGTGCCAGCAGTTTGAGGGACAGGGTCATTGGAAACACCATATATTTT. As protein: CASSLRDRVIGNTIYF.

The V gene is TRBV9, the J gene TRBJ2-3, with D possibly being TRBD2 (5 bases). The length of the CDR3 is 15 residues. V was cut by 2 bases and J by 3 bases, with 13 bases left in between. From germline, CDR1 is SGDLS and CDR2 YYNGEE. The CDR3 here is CASSVYGVSTDTQYF. In DNA, the CDR3 is TGTGCCAGCAGCGTTTACGGGGTTTCTACAGATACGCAGTATTTT.

In its sample, this clonotype was seen a few times. This chain joins TRBV19 and TRBJ1-1; TRBD1 might be the D (6 bases). Germline CDR1 LNHDA, CDR2 SQIVND (reference sequence). The V and J ends lost 3 bases and 0 bases respectively, with 17 bases between them. CDR3 size: 17 residues. CDR3 amino acids: CASSMQQGPLMNTEAFF. In DNA, the CDR3 is TGTGCCAGTAGTATGCAACAGGGACCTCTTATGAACACTGAAGCTTTCTTT.

J is TRBJ2-7 and V is TRBV29-1; D not resolved. Germline CDR1 reads SQVTM; CDR2 reads ANQGSEA. V lost 0 bases and J lost 4, with 1 base in between. There are 10 residues in the CDR3. CDR3 nucleotide sequence: TGCAGCGTTGAAGATTACGAGCAGTACTTC. It is translated as CSVEDYEQYF.

A few counts support this clonotype. V and J are TRBV6-1 and TRBJ1-6; D remains unclear. The V gene's germline CDR1 is MNHNS and CDR2 SASEGT. The CDR3 has 12 residues. The V and J ends lost 3 bases and 9 bases respectively, with 6 bases between them. The CDR3 here is CASSDRVSPLHF. CDR3 coding DNA: TGTGCCAGCAGTGATAGGGTTTCACCCCTCCACTTT.

The chain has TRBV7-8 and TRBJ1-3; 8 positions agree with TRBD1. Per the germline V gene, CDR1 is SGHVS and CDR2 is FQNEAQ. The CDR3 loop spans 18 amino acids. The junction had 10 bases not matched to a gene; V was cut back by 3 bases and J by 0 bases. CDR3 amino acids: CASSLKDRAKSSGNTIYF. The CDR3 DNA is TGTGCCAGCAGCTTGAAGGACAGGGCCAAGAGCTCTGGAAACACCATATATTTT.

V and J are TRBV28 and TRBJ1-5; 10 bases map to TRBD1. Germline loops: CDR1 MDHEN, CDR2 SYDVKM. V was clipped by 6 bases and J by 6 bases; unmatched bases: 11. The CDR3 consists of 16 residues. The CDR3 protein is CASRSTGTGVSQPQHF. The CDR3 coding sequence is TGTGCCAGCAGGTCCACCGGGACAGGGGTGAGTCAGCCCCAGCATTTT.

At least ten counts were recorded for this clonotype. This rearrangement joins TRBV12-3 or TRBV12-4 to TRBJ1-1, with 8 bases aligning to TRBD1. V lost 6 bases and J lost 8; bases outside the gene matches: 8. The CDR3 sequence is 13 residues long. The CDR3 DNA follows: TGTGCCAGCAGCAAGATAGGACAGGGCGAAGCTTTCTTT. Translation gives CASSKIGQGEAFF.

Remarks on this clonotype: A read error is likely, as this CDR3 ends without the conserved phenylalanine or tryptophan. V usage is TRBV7-6 and J usage is TRBJ2-1, with TRBD1 identical over 8 bases. Trimming took 4 bases from V and 2 from J; bases not matched to a gene: 4. The CDR3 has 15 amino acids. Germline CDR1 SGHVS, CDR2 FNYEAQ. CDR3 region: CASSSGTGTYNEQFS. The DNA for the CDR3 is TGTGCCAGCAGCTCCGGGACAGGTACCTACAATGAGCAGTTCTCC.

V is TRBV28 and J is TRBJ2-2; weak D call: TRBD2 (6 bases). The CDR3 spans 14 residues. Trimming removed 2 bases at V and 9 bases at J, with 13 bases between. CDR1 MDHEN and CDR2 SYDVKM come from the germline V gene. The CDR3 DNA follows: TGTGCCAGCAGTTTACTTGCGGGAAGTAGGGAGCTGTTTTTT. Translating gives CASSLLAGSRELFF.

The chain uses TRBV10-1 and TRBJ2-1; D is unclear. The CDR3 sequence is 15 residues long. V lost 6 bases, J lost 8 bases, and 20 bases lay in between. Per germline, CDR1 WNHNN and CDR2 SYGVQD (reference sequence). This CDR3 reads CASSPTTSTNDEQFF. The CDR3 bases are TGCGCCAGCAGCCCTACAACCAGTACTAACGATGAGCAGTTCTTC.

About this clonotype itself: The limits of the CDR3 on the DNA are not certain, so only TCRdb's listed CDR3 is given. The V gene is TRBV12-3 or TRBV12-4, the J gene TRBJ1-1; the table's D gene call, TRBD1, was not cross checked with the DNA. With termini counted, the CDR3 has 14 amino acids. CDR3 loop: CASSFAGGNTEAYF.

The CDR3 reads CASNWEGGYTF. CDR3 bases: TGTGCCAGCAACTGGGAGGGTGGCTACACCTTC. V is TRBV6-6 and J is TRBJ1-2; D not certain. Germline CDR1 and CDR2: MNHNY and SVGAGI (reference sequence). V was trimmed by 7 bases and J by 7 bases, leaving 10 bases between them. The CDR3 is 11 residues long.

In regard to this clonotype: Relative to the germline gene, one junction end is altered; a read error may explain this. CDR3: CAISIGTATGYTF. CDR3 nucleotides: TGTGCCATCAGTATCGGGACAGCGACGGGCTACACCTTC. This chain links TRBV6-6 with TRBJ1-2; 7 nucleotides agree with TRBD1. The CDR3 runs 13 residues. Per the germline V gene, CDR1 is MNHNY and CDR2 is SVGAGI (reference sequence).

This chain joins TRBV2 and TRBJ1-5; TRBD1 aligns across 7 bases. This CDR3 spans 15 amino acids. Trimming at V came to 7 bases and at J to 3 bases, leaving 9 bases not matched to a gene. Germline V gene data show CDR1 as SNHLY and CDR2 as FYNNEI. The CDR3, as DNA: TGTGCCAGCAAGATAGACAGGGACAACAATCAGCCCCAGCATTTT. This encodes CASKIDRDNNQPQHF.

J is TRBJ1-1 and V is TRBV7-8; 7 nucleotides agree with TRBD1. With V trimmed by 1 base and J by 6 bases, 17 bases remained unmatched. Germline CDR1 reads SGHVS; CDR2 reads FQNEAQ. CDR3 length: 18 residues. The CDR3 coding sequence is TGTGCCAGCAGCTTAGGATTCGATAAGGGGGCAAGCCGGGCTGAAGCTTTCTTT. It translates to CASSLGFDKGASRAEAFF.

This clonotype was detected many times. The chain is built from TRBV7-9 and TRBJ2-7; D not resolved. The CDR3 covers 12 residues. V gave up 3 bases and J gave up 12 bases, with 15 bases separating them. CDR1 and CDR2 from the germline V gene are SEHNR and FQNEAQ (reference sequence). The CDR3: CASSFTFEQWYF. CDR3 nucleotides: TGTGCCAGCAGCTTTACGTTTGAGCAGTGGTACTTC. Together with reference TRBV7-9 and TRBJ2-7, the CDR3 gives the full variable domain: DTGVSQNPRHKITKRGQNVTFRCDPISEHNRLYWYRQTLGQGPEFLTYFQNEAQLEKSRLLSDRFSAERPKGSFSTLEIQRTEQGDSAMYLCASSFTFEQWYFGPGTRLTVT.

This clonotype has ten or more counts. The chain recombines TRBV7-6 with TRBJ2-7, with TRBD2 matching 7 bases. V dropped 1 base and J dropped 4; count of bases not matched to a gene: 4. Germline values: CDR1 SGHVS, CDR2 FNYEAQ. The CDR3 is 14 amino acids. Here the CDR3 reads CASSLVRGGYEQYF. CDR3 nucleotide sequence: TGTGCCAGCAGCTTAGTTCGCGGGGGTTACGAGCAGTACTTC.

This clonotype was detected ten times or more. The chain uses TRBV7-6 and TRBJ2-7; D possibly corresponds to TRBD1 (6 bases). Trimming removed 2 bases at V and 3 bases at J, with 14 bases between. This CDR3 is built from 15 residues. Germline-derived CDR1 and CDR2 are SGHVS and FNYEAQ. The CDR3 nucleotides read TGTGCCAGCAGCTTAACCCAGGGGTATGGCTACGAGCAGTACTTC. As protein: CASSLTQGYGYEQYF.

About this clonotype itself: A single base separates this from a much larger clone, so it may be a read error. The chain combines TRBV7-3 with TRBJ2-5; the D is unclear. The germline gives CDR1 SGHTA, CDR2 FQGTGA. The CDR3 is made up of 14 amino acids. The CDR3 bases are TGTGCCAGCATCTTAATGCAATCTGAAGAGACCCAGTACTTC. Encoded protein: CASILMQSEETQYF. Looking up the rest from reference TRBV7-3 and TRBJ2-5 gives the full variable domain: GAGVSQTPSNKVTEKGKYVELRCDPISGHTALYWYRQSLGQGPEFLIYFQGTGAADDSGLPNDRFFAVRPEGSVSTLKIQRTERGDSAVYLCASILMQSEETQYFGPGTRLLVL.

In its sample, this clonotype was seen a few times. This chain links TRBV7-8 with TRBJ2-3, with no clear D. CDR1 is SGHVS and CDR2 is FQNEAQ in the germline V gene. The CDR3 length is 12 residues. V lost 5 bases and J lost 6, with 9 bases in between. In nucleotides, the CDR3 is TGTGCCAGCAGCGTAATAAGGGATACGCAGTATTTT. It encodes CASSVIRDTQYF.

In its sample, this clonotype was seen many times. The chain links TRBV7-2 to TRBJ2-7; 9 nucleotides match TRBD2. Germline V CDR1 and CDR2: SGHTA, FQGNSA. This CDR3 is built from 16 residues. V lost 3 bases and J lost 2; bases outside the gene matches: 8. The CDR3, as DNA: TGTGCCAGCAGCTTTGCTAGCGGGGCCCCCACCTACGAGCAGTACTTC. This gives the protein CASSFASGAPTYEQYF.

In the case of this clonotype: Lacking the conserved final phenylalanine or tryptophan, this CDR3 likely reflects a read error. The chain combines TRBV19 with TRBJ1-2; D gene unclear. Germline V gene lookup returns CDR1 LNHDA and CDR2 SQIVND (reference sequence). CDR3 length: 13 residues. Trimming removed 3 bases at V and 4 bases at J, with 9 bases between. CDR3 region: CASSIGGIYGYTL. The CDR3 nucleotides read TGTGCCAGTAGTATCGGCGGAATCTATGGCTACACCTTA.

This clonotype was seen only a few times. The CDR3 loop reads CSAVDRVTFGYTF. CDR3 in DNA: TGCAGTGCAGTGGACAGGGTCACATTTGGCTACACCTTC. The chain employs TRBV20-1 and TRBJ1-2, with TRBD1 matching over 8 bases. This CDR3 region has 13 residues. The germline gives CDR1 DFQATT, CDR2 SNEGSKA (reference sequence). The V segment lost 6 bases and the J segment 7 bases; nucleotides outside the gene matches: 10.

This clonotype was counted at least ten times. The chain employs TRBV5-1 and TRBJ2-3; TRBD1 agrees at 8 bases. This CDR3 spans 15 amino acids. V lost 0 bases to trimming and J lost 4 bases; unmatched junction nucleotides: 4. CDR1 SGHRS and CDR2 YFSETQ come from the germline V gene. DNA of the CDR3: TGCGCCAGCAGCTTGGCCGGACAGGGATCAGATACGCAGTATTTT. It codes for CASSLAGQGSDTQYF.

This clonotype was observed many times. This CDR3 is CASTPIPAYEQYF. CDR3 coding DNA: TGTGCCAGCACCCCGATTCCCGCTTACGAGCAGTACTTC. The chain carries TRBV7-2 and TRBJ2-7; D gene ambiguous. This CDR3 is 13 amino acids long. In germline, CDR1 is SGHTA, CDR2 FQGNSA. The ends were cut back, 7 bases at V and 4 bases at J, with 14 bases in the middle.

There are a few counts of this clonotype. The rearrangement uses TRBV7-2 and TRBJ2-7; 8 positions match TRBD1. In germline, CDR1 is SGHTA, CDR2 FQGNSA. Trimming cost V 5 bases and J 2 bases; bases outside gene matches: 14. The length of the CDR3 is 17 residues. This CDR3 reads CASSPQGQVPTPYEQYF. The CDR3 nucleotides read TGTGCCAGCAGCCCACAGGGACAGGTGCCAACCCCCTACGAGCAGTACTTC.

The gene calls are TRBV18 and TRBJ1-2, with D perhaps TRBD1 (6 bases). CDR3 length: 16 amino acids. The V gene lost 3 bases and the J gene lost 1 base, with 15 bases spanning the gap. Germline loops: CDR1 KGHSH, CDR2 LQKENI. In DNA form, the CDR3 reads TGTGCCAGCTCACCGCTACAGGGACCAAGTAACTATGGCTACACCTTC. Translating gives CASSPLQGPSNYGYTF.